Reported below is one T cell receptor beta chain. TCRdb reprocessed the reads with MiXCR, giving one entry per CDR3 protein. The profile shows approximately 170,000 distinct CDR3 sequences, roughly a sixth of them singletons. Germline V CDR1 and CDR2: SGHVS, FNYEAQ. Trimming removed 5 bases from V and 0 bases from J, with 10 bases in between. CDR3 length: 15 residues. This sample was included in a study of T cell repertoires in cytomegalovirus infection. The sequencing sample was made of CD8+ T cells from PBMCs. The receptor was isolated from a human donor in good health (CMV status not recorded). Some clones in this sample may be carry-over from other donors' samples. The chain is built from TRBV7-6 and TRBJ1-4; D is ambiguous. In nucleotides, the CDR3 is TGTGCCAGCAGCATAGACACTTCAACTAATGAAAAACTGTTTTTT. Amino acids: CASSIDTSTNEKLFF.